This T cell receptor (beta chain) was sequenced for a study of blood T cell repertoires in COVID-19. Background on the study: Whether acute or convalescent, the COVID-19 samples came from the United States, Italy and Spain.

This CDR3 has 14 residues. Trimming removed 6 bases from V and 3 bases from J, with 12 bases in between. The V gene's germline CDR1 is MNHEY and CDR2 SVGAGI. Data came from immunoSEQ multiplex PCR; TCRdb stores just in-frame clones and leaves some out. The sample contains hundreds of thousands of clones, roughly 90% of which appear only once. This clone was observed a few times. Source material: peripheral blood. The sequence was obtained from a woman aged 25 to 39 with active or convalescent COVID-19. J is TRBJ2-1 and V is TRBV6-5; D might be TRBD2 (7 bases). The DNA for the CDR3 is TGTGCCAGCAGCGGAGGGGGGGTCTACAATGAGCAGTTCTTC. It specifies CASSGGGVYNEQFF.